Sequencing of this T cell receptor (beta chain) was carried out in a study of blood T cells in healthy people across ages. Across the study: The capture of about one barcoded beta molecule per two T cells was achieved by template switching. Broader study findings: Older age coincided with a roughly linear decline in TCR beta diversity per million T cells. Changes seen in expanded clonotypes were possibly confounded by donor CMV status left unknown. Estimates of diversity drawn from one million T cells were considered underestimates.

A sample-barcoded 5' primer and a J-beta primer mix were used in a second PCR of about 6 to 11 cycles. One entry per CDR3 protein, called by TCRdb with MiXCR from the 5' RACE reads. The sample has approximately 1.5 million distinct CDR3 sequences; approximately 43% are singletons. This clonotype was found a few times. Its antigen remains unknown. Germline V CDR1 and CDR2: SGHTA, FQGNSA. The CDR3 has 16 amino acids. The germline V and J ends were trimmed by 1 base and 2 bases, with 13 bases remaining between them. The J gene is TRBJ2-3, the V gene TRBV7-2; the D gene could be TRBD1 or TRBD2 (5 bases each). The clonotype was recovered from a woman aged 18-30 years in good health. The sample consisted of blood. The CDR3 region has the DNA TGTGCCAGCAGCTTAGAAGGGACGATTGACACAGATACGCAGTATTTT. Translated: CASSLEGTIDTDTQYF.